This TCR beta chain is from a study of T cells in Graves' hyperthyroidism and ophthalmopathy. RNA transcripts provided the source from which TCR beta CDR3 regions were amplified. When the TCR CDR3 underwent first-round RT-PCR, the HTBI primer set was used. One entry per CDR3 protein, called by TCRdb with MiXCR from the multiplex PCR reads. The data show about 200,000 distinct CDR3 sequences, about 15% seen once. The CDR3 runs 16 residues. Trimming stripped 0 bases from V and 1 base from J, with 15 bases between. CDR1 and CDR2 from the germline V gene are SQVTM and ANQGSEA. Researchers defined stable Graves' hyperthyroidism as no ophthalmopathy progression within 18 months. The hyperthyroidism patients had all been newly diagnosed, and their disease duration was under 2 months. Their ages ranged from 18 to 65 years. Investigators excluded patients with uncontrolled infection, other autoimmune disease, pregnancy or lactation.

The chain couples TRBV29-1 to TRBJ1-1, with D uncertain. Material for sequencing was blood. The TCR comes from a middle-aged man with Graves' hyperthyroidism. CDR3 sequence (DNA): TGCAGCGTTGAAGATCACAGTCGCCGGGAGAACACTGAAGCTTTCTTT. Translated, it gives CSVEDHSRRENTEAFF.